A selection of T cell receptor beta chains follows, all from one sample in a study of beta chain features in type 1 diabetes. Repertoires were generated with immunoSEQ multiplex PCR, while TCRdb's copy carries only in-frame clones and drops some. The sample holds approximately 380,000 clones, more than 13% seen once. Sample: naive CD4+ T cells from blood. The receptors here all came from a woman between 18 and 29 years old in good health. The CDR3 runs from the conserved cysteine through the conserved F or W. D genes are given only for firm matches. The listing skips clone size in some rows; elsewhere it reads once, few, many or a size class.

clone size	V gene	D gene	J gene	CDR3 protein	CDR3 DNA
.	TRBV7-9	TRBD1	TRBJ2-1	CASSWGWGRGINEQFF	TGTGCCAGCAGCTGGGGCTGGGGCAGGGGGATTAATGAGCAGTTCTTC
.	TRBV5-1	.	TRBJ2-6	CASSLAAGASSGANVLTF	TGCGCCAGCAGCTTGGCGGCAGGGGCCAGCTCTGGGGCCAACGTCCTGACTTTC
.	TRBV11-2	.	TRBJ1-1	CASSLDRNTEAFF	TGTGCCAGCAGCTTGGACAGAAACACTGAAGCTTTCTTT
few	TRBV19	.	TRBJ2-4	CASSIQGAKNIQYF	TGTGCCAGTAGTATACAGGGAGCCAAAAACATTCAGTACTTC
.	TRBV5-4	TRBD1	TRBJ2-5	CASSPGTGASGETQYF	TGTGCCAGCAGCCCGGGGACAGGCGCCTCCGGAGAGACCCAGTACTTC
few	TRBV7-9	TRBD2	TRBJ2-5	CASSFGLAEETQYF	TGTGCCAGCAGCTTTGGGCTAGCGGAAGAGACCCAGTACTTC
few	TRBV20-1	.	TRBJ1-2	CSASDSYGYTF	TGCAGTGCCTCGGACAGCTATGGCTACACCTTC
.	TRBV19	TRBD1	TRBJ2-1	CASSPRQGIDNEQFF	TGTGCCAGTAGTCCACGACAGGGTATCGACAATGAGCAGTTCTTC
.	TRBV6-5	TRBD1	TRBJ2-1	CASSYSAGTGIEQFF	TGTGCCAGCAGTTACTCGGCGGGGACAGGGATTGAGCAGTTCTTC
few	TRBV28	TRBD1	TRBJ1-1	CASLTGAMNTEAFF	TGTGCCAGCCTGACAGGGGCCATGAACACTGAAGCTTTCTTT
once	TRBV29-1	TRBD1	TRBJ1-1	CSAGGDTEAFF	TGCAGCGCAGGGGGCGACACTGAAGCTTTCTTT
.	TRBV25-1	TRBD1	TRBJ1-5	CASRQGHQPQHF	TGTGCCAGCAGACAGGGGCATCAGCCCCAGCATTTT
.	TRBV11-2	.	TRBJ1-1	CASSLTNNANTEAFF	TGTGCCAGCAGCTTAACAAACAATGCGAACACTGAAGCTTTCTTT
.	TRBV30	.	TRBJ2-5	CAWSVAVQETQYF	TGTGCCTGGAGTGTAGCTGTCCAAGAGACCCAGTACTTC
.	TRBV4-1	.	TRBJ2-4	CASSHRQVETKNIQYF	TGCGCCAGCAGCCACCGACAGGTCGAAACCAAAAACATTCAGTACTTC
few	TRBV18	.	TRBJ1-5	CASKNTPGNQPQHF	TGTGCCAGCAAAAACACCCCGGGGAATCAGCCCCAGCATTTT
few	TRBV30	TRBD1	TRBJ2-1	CAWRYRDRVYNEQFF	TGTGCCTGGCGGTATCGGGACAGGGTCTACAATGAGCAGTTCTTC
.	TRBV5-1	TRBD2	TRBJ2-1	CASSLEVAGGPTQFF	TGCGCCAGCAGCTTGGAGGTAGCGGGAGGGCCCACGCAGTTCTTC
.	TRBV4-2	.	TRBJ2-7	CASSQGLGGYEQYF	TGTGCCAGCAGCCAAGGGTTGGGGGGCTACGAGCAGTACTTC
.	TRBV6-5	TRBD2	TRBJ2-7	CASKVGLANSYEQYF	TGTGCCAGCAAAGTTGGACTAGCGAACTCCTACGAGCAGTACTTC
.	TRBV9	.	TRBJ1-3	CASSVATEVNTIYF	TGTGCCAGCAGCGTAGCTACAGAAGTAAACACCATATATTTT
few	TRBV9	TRBD1	TRBJ2-7	CASSPQGAGSYEQYF	TGTGCCAGCAGCCCCCAGGGGGCTGGCTCCTACGAGCAGTACTTC
.	TRBV4-1	TRBD2	TRBJ2-5	CASSWTSGSQETQYF	TGCGCCAGCAGCTGGACTAGCGGGTCGCAAGAGACCCAGTACTTC
few	TRBV7-2	.	TRBJ2-3	CASSHTGDTQYF	TGTGCCAGCAGCCATACAGGGGATACGCAGTATTTT
few	TRBV29-1	.	TRBJ2-7	CSVMERMSSYEQYF	TGCAGCGTGATGGAGCGGATGAGCTCCTACGAGCAGTACTTC
.	TRBV4-3	.	TRBJ1-1	CASRPGQMNTEAFF	TGCGCCAGCAGACCCGGACAAATGAACACTGAAGCTTTCTTT
.	TRBV18	TRBD2	TRBJ2-1	CASSPTSGSGDEQFF	TGTGCCAGCTCACCAACAAGCGGGAGCGGGGATGAGCAGTTCTTC
.	TRBV30	.	TRBJ1-2	CAWSLSALRYGYTF	TGTGCCTGGAGCCTCAGCGCCCTCCGCTATGGCTACACCTTC
.	TRBV10-3	.	TRBJ2-3	CAISETQRTQYF	TGTGCCATCAGTGAGACCCAGAGGACGCAGTATTTT